Listed below are T cell receptor beta chains from one sample, sequenced in a study of CD4 and CD8 cells across lung adenocarcinoma regions. MiXCR, applied by TCRdb to the PCR reads, yields one record per CDR3 protein. The sample shows 3,500 to 5,000 distinct CDR3 sequences, 40% to 60% of them seen only once. Material for sequencing was CD4+ T cells from the center of a lung tumor. The receptors were sampled from a female donor with lung adenocarcinoma. The CD4 and CD8 labels of this study may be unreliable. Each CDR3 is given with its conserved first and last residue. A D gene is named only where the DNA matches it firmly. Size is omitted from some rows. Given values are once, few, many or a class for expanded clones.

CDR3 DNA	CDR3 protein	clone size	J gene	V gene	D gene
TGTGCCAGCAGTGTTTCCTACGAGCAGTACTTC	CASSVSYEQYF	medium-sized	TRBJ2-7	TRBV6-1	NA
TGCGCCAGCAGTTACAGGGGGTTAGGATACGAGCAGTACTTC	CASSYRGLGYEQYF	NA	TRBJ2-7	TRBV10-2	TRBD1
TGTGCCAGCCAGGCTGTCAGCACAGGTGCGCAGTATTTT	CASQAVSTGAQYF	NA	TRBJ2-3	TRBV6-1	NA
TGCGCCAGCAGCGCCGCAGCGGGGCCTACCTACAATGAGCAGTTCTTC	CASSAAAGPTYNEQFF	NA	TRBJ2-1	TRBV10-2	TRBD2
TGTGCCAGCAGACCTAGCGGGGGAGCTTACAATGAGCAGTTCTTC	CASRPSGGAYNEQFF	once	TRBJ2-1	TRBV27	TRBD2
TGTGCCAGCAGAACTAGCGGGATCGCCTACAATGAGCAGTTCTTC	CASRTSGIAYNEQFF	large	TRBJ2-1	TRBV28	TRBD2
TGTGCCAGCAGCTTTTTGAGGACTCTGGCCGGGGAGCTGTTTTTT	CASSFLRTLAGELFF	few	TRBJ2-2	TRBV7-8	NA
TGTGCCAGCAGTGAAGGGCCCTCCTCCTACGAGCAGTACTTC	CASSEGPSSYEQYF	NA	TRBJ2-7	TRBV6-1	NA
TGTGCCAGCGGGGGGATTGGGGCCCGGGACGCAGATACCCAGTATTTC	CASGGIGARDADTQYF	NA	TRBJ2-3	TRBV25-1	NA
TGTGCCAGCAGTGACTCGATTGCGGGGGAGCAGTTCTTC	CASSDSIAGEQFF	NA	TRBJ2-1	TRBV6-4	NA
TGCGCCAGCAGTGAGGGACTAGCGGGAGGGGTGCAGTATTTT	CASSEGLAGGVQYF	once	TRBJ2-3	TRBV10-1	TRBD2
TGTGCCAGCAGCTTAGCGCCCTCTTTGGCCGGGGAGCTGTTTTTT	CASSLAPSLAGELFF	NA	TRBJ2-2	TRBV7-2	NA
TGTGCCAGCAGCCGCACCGGGACCAGCACAGATACGCAGTATTTT	CASSRTGTSTDTQYF	NA	TRBJ2-3	TRBV6-4	NA
TGTGCCAGCAGTGATCAGGGACTAGTATACAATGAGCAGTTCTTC	CASSDQGLVYNEQFF	NA	TRBJ2-1	TRBV6-1	TRBD2
TGTGCCAGCAGTTATGGGACAGCTCAAGAGACCCAGTACTTC	CASSYGTAQETQYF	medium-sized	TRBJ2-5	TRBV6-2/TRBV6-3	TRBD1
TGCGCCAGCAGCGTAGCGGTCACAGATACGCAGTATTTT	CASSVAVTDTQYF	NA	TRBJ2-3	TRBV5-1	NA
TGTGCCAGCAGTACACTAGCGGGAGCCCCTGAGTTCACAGATACGCAGTATTTT	CASSTLAGAPEFTDTQYF	NA	TRBJ2-3	TRBV6-1	TRBD2
TGTGCCTGGAGTGGAGTAGGGAATACGCAGTATTTT	CAWSGVGNTQYF	NA	TRBJ2-3	TRBV30	NA
TGCGCCAGCAGTGAGTGGGGGGCGGCCTCTGGGGCCAACGTCCTGACTTTC	CASSEWGAASGANVLTF	NA	TRBJ2-6	TRBV10-2	NA
TGTGCCAGCAGAGGGTTTGTAGAAAACATTCAGTACTTC	CASRGFVENIQYF	NA	TRBJ2-4	TRBV27	NA
TGTGCCAGCAGCTTATATGCTAGCGGGAGTCTCGCCCAGTACTTC	CASSLYASGSLAQYF	once	TRBJ2-5	TRBV7-2	TRBD2
TGTGCCAGCAGCCTCGTGCAGGAGGGTGAAAAACTGTTTTTT	CASSLVQEGEKLFF	few	TRBJ1-4	TRBV7-6	NA
TGTGCCAGCAGTTCAATACAGGACAATGAGCAGTTCTTC	CASSSIQDNEQFF	NA	TRBJ2-1	TRBV27	NA
TGTGCCAGCAGCCCCGTTCGGACAGTCACTCAAGCGGAGCAGTACTTC	CASSPVRTVTQAEQYF	medium-sized	TRBJ2-7	TRBV11-1	NA
TGTGCCAGCAGTGAGGCTGGCTACGAGCAGTACTTC	CASSEAGYEQYF	medium-sized	TRBJ2-7	TRBV6-1	NA
TGTGCCAGCAGTCCGAACCCCATGGTGAGCGGTGGGACCCAGTACTTC	CASSPNPMVSGGTQYF	medium-sized	TRBJ2-5	TRBV7-6	NA
TGTGCCAGCAGTTCGAGCCAAGAGACCCAGTACTTC	CASSSSQETQYF	few	TRBJ2-5	TRBV28	NA
TGCGCCAGCAGTGGGGGACACCCTAGCGCCTACAACGAGCAGTTCTTC	CASSGGHPSAYNEQFF	NA	TRBJ2-1	TRBV10-2	NA
TGTGCCAGCACTCTGGGGGGGGGGGCCTACAATGAGCAGTTCTTC	CASTLGGGAYNEQFF	NA	TRBJ2-1	TRBV12-3/TRBV12-4	TRBD2
TGTGCCAGCAGTATCGGGACTAGCGGGAGCCGGGCCTACGAGCAGTACTTC	CASSIGTSGSRAYEQYF	NA	TRBJ2-7	TRBV6-1	TRBD2
TGCGCCAGCAGTGAGTCTGGATTAGCGGGACTTGAGCAGTTCTTC	CASSESGLAGLEQFF	NA	TRBJ2-1	TRBV10-2	TRBD2
TGCGCCAGAAGACTAGCGCTCTGGGATGAGCAGTTCTTC	CARRLALWDEQFF	NA	TRBJ2-1	TRBV10-2	TRBD2
TGTGCCAGCAGTGGTGCTTGGGGGAGGACCTACAATGAGCAGTTCTTC	CASSGAWGRTYNEQFF	few	TRBJ2-1	TRBV6-1	NA
TGTGCCAGCAGTGTGAAAGCGGGGTACGAGCAGTACTTC	CASSVKAGYEQYF	NA	TRBJ2-7	TRBV6-4	TRBD2
TGCGCCAGCAGCCAGCTACTAGGCCGGGGTGAGCAGTTCTTC	CASSQLLGRGEQFF	few	TRBJ2-1	TRBV4-3	NA
TGTGCCAGCAGTTACGGCTCGGGAGAAAACACAGGGACGCAGTATTTT	CASSYGSGENTGTQYF	NA	TRBJ2-3	TRBV6-5	NA